This paragraph covers one T cell receptor (beta chain) sequence. The V end was cut by 4 bases, the J end by 2 bases, with 15 bases between. This CDR3 contains 16 residues. These data belong to a study of shared clonotypes between healthy human individuals. Assay: immunoSEQ multiplex PCR; the TCRdb copy retains only in-frame clones and omits some. Seen here are around 2.5 million clones, 93% observed once, and the top ten hold approximately 0.35%. The chain joins TRBV23-1 to TRBJ1-5, with D hard to call. TRBV23-1 is an open reading frame whose function is uncertain. This receptor was taken from a man aged 18 to 35 in good health. Some clones in this sample may be carry-over from other donors' samples. The sequenced sample was naive CD4+ T cells from PBMCs. This sample's subset: CD45RA+ positively selected. For the CDR3, the DNA is TGCGCCAGCAGTCTATCAGACACGCATTGCAATCAGCCCCAGCATTTT. It yields the protein CASSLSDTHCNQPQHF.